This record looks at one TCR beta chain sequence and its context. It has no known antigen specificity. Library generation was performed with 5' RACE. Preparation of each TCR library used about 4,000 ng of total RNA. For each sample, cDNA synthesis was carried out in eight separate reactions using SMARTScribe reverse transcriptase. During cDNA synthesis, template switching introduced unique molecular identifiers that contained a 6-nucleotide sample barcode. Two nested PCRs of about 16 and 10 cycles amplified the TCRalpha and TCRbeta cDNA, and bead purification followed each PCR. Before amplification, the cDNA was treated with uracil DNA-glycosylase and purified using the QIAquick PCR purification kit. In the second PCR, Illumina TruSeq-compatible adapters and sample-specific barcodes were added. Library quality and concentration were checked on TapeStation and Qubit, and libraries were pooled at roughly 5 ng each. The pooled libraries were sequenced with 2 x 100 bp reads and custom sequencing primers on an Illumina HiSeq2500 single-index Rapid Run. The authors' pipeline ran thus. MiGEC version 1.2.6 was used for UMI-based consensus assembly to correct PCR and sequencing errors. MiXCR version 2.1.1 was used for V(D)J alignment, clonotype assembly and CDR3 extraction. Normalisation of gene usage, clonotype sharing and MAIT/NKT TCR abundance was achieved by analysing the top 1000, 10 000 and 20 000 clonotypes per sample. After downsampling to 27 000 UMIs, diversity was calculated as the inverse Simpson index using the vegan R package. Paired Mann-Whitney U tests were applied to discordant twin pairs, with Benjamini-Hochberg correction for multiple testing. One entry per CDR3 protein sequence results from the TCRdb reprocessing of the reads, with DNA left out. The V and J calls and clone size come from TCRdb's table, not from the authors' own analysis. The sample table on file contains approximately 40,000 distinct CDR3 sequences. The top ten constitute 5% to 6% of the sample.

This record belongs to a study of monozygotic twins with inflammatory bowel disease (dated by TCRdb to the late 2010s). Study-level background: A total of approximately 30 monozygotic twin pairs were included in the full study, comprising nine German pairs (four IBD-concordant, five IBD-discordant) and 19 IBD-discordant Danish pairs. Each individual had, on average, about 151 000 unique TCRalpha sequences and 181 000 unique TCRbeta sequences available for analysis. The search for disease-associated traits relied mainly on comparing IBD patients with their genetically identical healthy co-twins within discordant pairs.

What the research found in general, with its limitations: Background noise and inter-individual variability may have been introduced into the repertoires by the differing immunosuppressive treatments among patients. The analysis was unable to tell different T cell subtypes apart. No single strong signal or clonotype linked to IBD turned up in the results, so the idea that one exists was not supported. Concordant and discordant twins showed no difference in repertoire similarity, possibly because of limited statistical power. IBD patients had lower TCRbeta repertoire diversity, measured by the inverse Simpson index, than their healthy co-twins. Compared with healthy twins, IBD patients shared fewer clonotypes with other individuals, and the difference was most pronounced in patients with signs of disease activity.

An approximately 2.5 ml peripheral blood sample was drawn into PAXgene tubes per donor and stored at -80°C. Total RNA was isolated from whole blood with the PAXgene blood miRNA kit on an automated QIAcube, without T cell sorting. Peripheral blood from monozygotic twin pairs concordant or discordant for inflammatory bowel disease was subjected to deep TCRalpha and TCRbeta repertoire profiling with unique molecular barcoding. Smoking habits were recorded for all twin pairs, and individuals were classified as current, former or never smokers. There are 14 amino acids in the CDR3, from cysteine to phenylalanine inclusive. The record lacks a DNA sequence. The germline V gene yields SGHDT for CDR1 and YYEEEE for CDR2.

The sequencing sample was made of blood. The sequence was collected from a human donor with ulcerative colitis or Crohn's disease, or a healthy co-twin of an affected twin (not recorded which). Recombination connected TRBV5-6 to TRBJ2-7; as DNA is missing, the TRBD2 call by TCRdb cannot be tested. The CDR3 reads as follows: CASSPALSSYEQYF. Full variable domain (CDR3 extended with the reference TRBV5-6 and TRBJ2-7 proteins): DAGVTQSPTHLIKTRGQQVTLRCSPKSGHDTVSWYQQALGQGPQFIFQYYEEEERQRGNFPDRFSGHQFPNYSSELNVNALLLGDSALYLCASSPALSSYEQYFGPGTRLTVT.